This T cell receptor (beta chain) came from a study of post-analysis software for immune sequencing data. TCR beta cDNA libraries included unique molecular identifiers. Using its own MiXCR run on the PCR reads, TCRdb lists one record per CDR3 protein. Altogether about 770,000 distinct CDR3 sequences are present, around 46% being singletons, with the ten largest covering roughly 4.5%. From germline, CDR1 is SGHNT and CDR2 YENEEA. V shed 2 bases and J 2 bases; nucleotides not matched to a gene: 5. This CDR3 region has 15 residues. Study-wide results and limits: Strong co-clustering by F measure was evident for samples that had been prepared in the same batch. Among roughly 5 TRBV segments more frequent in patients than controls were TRBV5-6, TRBV5-1 and TRBV20-1. Controls' normalized Chao1 diversity significantly exceeded that of multiple sclerosis patients.

On this clonotype itself: Antigen unknown.

This TCR came from a girl between 5 and 17 years old with multiple sclerosis. The chain is built from TRBV11-3 and TRBJ1-2, with 7 bases lining up with TRBD1. The sequenced sample was blood. CDR3 nucleotides: TGTGCCAGCAGCTTAAGTACAGGGGTCAACTATGGCTACACCTTC. Translating it yields CASSLSTGVNYGYTF.